This T cell receptor beta chain was profiled in a study of CD8 T cells in Susac syndrome. V lost 3 bases, J lost 1 base, and 1 base stayed unmatched. CDR3 length: 15 amino acids. Germline CDR1 SNHLY, CDR2 FYNNEI. Sequencing of TCR beta drew on CD8+ and CD4+ T cells from blood. Included as multiple sclerosis controls were treatment-naive patients who had stable or active relapsing-remitting disease. Negative isolation yielded CD4+ and CD8+ T cells, and FACS enriched TEMRA cells. It was with random hexamers that 0.5 to 1 ug RNA was reverse transcribed. By means of immunoSEQ multiplex PCR, TCR beta CDR3 spanning 54 Vbeta and 13 Jbeta underwent amplification. TCRdb independently ran MiXCR on the immunoSEQ multiplex PCR reads; one entry per CDR3 protein. This repertoire shows some 220,000 distinct CDR3 sequences, nearly 97% found once; its top ten account for 0.075% to 0.095%. This clonotype has more than one count but fewer than ten.

The gene calls are TRBV2 and TRBJ2-1; 9 bases map to TRBD1. This TCR derives from a human donor with multiple sclerosis. Sequenced: CD4+ T cells from PBMCs. As DNA, the CDR3 is TGTGCCAGCAGTGAGGACAGGGGATCCTACAATGAGCAGTTCTTC. Translated: CASSEDRGSYNEQFF.